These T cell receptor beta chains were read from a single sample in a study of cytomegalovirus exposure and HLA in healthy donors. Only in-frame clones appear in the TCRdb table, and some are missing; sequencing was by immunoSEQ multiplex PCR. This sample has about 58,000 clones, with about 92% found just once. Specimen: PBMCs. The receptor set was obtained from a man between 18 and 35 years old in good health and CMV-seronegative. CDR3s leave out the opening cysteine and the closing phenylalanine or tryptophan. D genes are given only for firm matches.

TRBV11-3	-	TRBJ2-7	ASSLGNYEQY
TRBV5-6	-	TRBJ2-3	ASSIGLDTQY
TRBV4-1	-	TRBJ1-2	ASSPGLLLYGYT
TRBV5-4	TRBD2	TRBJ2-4	ASSLGTSGFGVVKNIQY
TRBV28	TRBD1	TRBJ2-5	ASSPSGQGAKTQY
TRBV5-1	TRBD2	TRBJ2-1	ASSLAPSGSNEQF
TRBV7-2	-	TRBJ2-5	ASSLNTPGTQY
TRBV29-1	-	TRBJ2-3	SVVAANTDTQY
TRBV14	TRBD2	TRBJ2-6	ASSQSGTSVVLT
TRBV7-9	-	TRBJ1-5	ASSCVSKPQANQPQH
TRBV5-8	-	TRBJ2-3	ASSLFSGSTDTQY
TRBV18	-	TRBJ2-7	ASRGYYEQY
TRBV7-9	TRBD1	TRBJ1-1	ASSPGTGRDSEAF
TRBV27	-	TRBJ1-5	ASRPHGSVNQPQH
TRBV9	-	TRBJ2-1	ASSIKPYDEQF
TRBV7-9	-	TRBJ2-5	ASSLAGLETQY
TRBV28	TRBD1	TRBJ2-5	ASSPAPDRGETQY
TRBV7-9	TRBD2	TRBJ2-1	ASSLGLGDYNEQF
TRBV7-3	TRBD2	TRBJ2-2	ASSATSEGELF
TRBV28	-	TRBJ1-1	ASASNTEAF
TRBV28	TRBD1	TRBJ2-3	ASSRGDRGTDTQY
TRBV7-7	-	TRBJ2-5	ANSFKGAQETQY
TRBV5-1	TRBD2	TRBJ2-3	ASSYRAGGRTDTQY
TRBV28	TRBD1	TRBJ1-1	ASSSSPRGTGLHAF
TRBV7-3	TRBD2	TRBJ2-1	ASSLVSGTNNEQF
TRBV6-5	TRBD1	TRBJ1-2	ASSYSSGTGDYGYT
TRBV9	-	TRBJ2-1	ASSASRGAGNYNEQF
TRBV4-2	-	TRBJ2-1	ASSQETRLVLGSYNEQF
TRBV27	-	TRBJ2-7	ASRAAYEQY
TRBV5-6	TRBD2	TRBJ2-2	ASSLALAGNTGELF
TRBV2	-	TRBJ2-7	ASSEGVYEQY
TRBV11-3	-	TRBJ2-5	ASSLVGAEKTQY
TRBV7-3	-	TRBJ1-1	ASSTEGNTEAF
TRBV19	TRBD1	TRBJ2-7	ASSKPGTGSYEQY
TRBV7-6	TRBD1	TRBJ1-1	ASSPTGVITEAF
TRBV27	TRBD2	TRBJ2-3	ASNIAGGPQY
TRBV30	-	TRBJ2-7	AWVRTVPYEQY
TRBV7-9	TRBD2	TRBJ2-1	ASSSREGSYNEQF
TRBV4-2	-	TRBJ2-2	ASSQEWTANTGELF
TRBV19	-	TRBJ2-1	ASSIDGSIYNEQF
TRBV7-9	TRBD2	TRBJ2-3	ASSPGGTSGHTDTQY
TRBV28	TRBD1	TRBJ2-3	ASSSGTATDTQY
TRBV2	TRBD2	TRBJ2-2	ASSAPILAYANTGELF
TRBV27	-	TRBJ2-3	ASSFSSGTDTQY
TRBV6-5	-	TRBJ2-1	ASAQEGRGNEQF